The source of this T cell receptor beta chain is a study of T cells in Graves' hyperthyroidism and ophthalmopathy. The TCR beta CDR3 regions underwent amplification using RNA transcripts as the source. RT-PCR in the first round (using the HTBI primer set) targeted the TCR CDR3. Using its own MiXCR run on the multiplex PCR reads, TCRdb lists one record per CDR3 protein. The table has hundreds of thousands of distinct CDR3 sequences, over 35% seen once. This clonotype was observed many times. Its antigen is unknown. The CDR3 runs 13 residues. CDR1 is LNHNV, CDR2 YYDKDF, per germline (reference sequence). The V and J ends lost 7 bases and 5 bases respectively, with 14 bases between them. Study outcomes and limitations: Blood held most thyroid clonotypes expanded above 0.001 frequency.

The sequenced material came from blood. This TCR came from a man younger than 35 with Graves' hyperthyroidism. The chain employs TRBV15 and TRBJ2-5; D is unresolved. The DNA of the CDR3 is TGTGCCACCACCCGGGCGATGATGGAGACCCAGTACTTC. It specifies CATTRAMMETQYF.